What follows is one TCR beta chain and its context. Its specificity is unknown. The assay was immunoSEQ multiplex PCR, and TCRdb's table has in-frame clones only and misses some. Among tens of thousands of clones listed, around 94% were seen once. Patients were ineligible given autoimmune disease history or systemic immunosuppression. The study sampled blood at baseline, cycle 4 day 1, and cycle 7 day 1. This specimen belongs to a study of OX40 agonist ivuxolimab in advanced cancers. Study-level information: Intravenous ivuxolimab at 0.01 to 10 mg/kg was given to patients every 2 weeks. The study's findings and limits: At doses 0.1 to 3.0 mg/kg, CD4+ and CD8+ clones expanded.

The CDR3 covers 13 residues. Germline CDR1 reads SEHNR; CDR2 reads FQNEAQ (reference sequence). The ends were cut back, 2 bases at V and 0 bases at J, with 4 bases in the middle. This clonotype was sampled from an adult with an advanced solid tumor such as melanoma, head and neck, liver or kidney cancer. Sequenced material: CD4+ or CD8+ T cells sorted from blood, taken in a trial of the OX40 agonist ivuxolimab. This chain connects TRBV7-9 to TRBJ1-1; D is uncertain. Here the CDR3 DNA reads TGTGCCAGCAGCTTATCTGTGAACACTGAAGCTTTCTTT. This codes for CASSLSVNTEAFF.